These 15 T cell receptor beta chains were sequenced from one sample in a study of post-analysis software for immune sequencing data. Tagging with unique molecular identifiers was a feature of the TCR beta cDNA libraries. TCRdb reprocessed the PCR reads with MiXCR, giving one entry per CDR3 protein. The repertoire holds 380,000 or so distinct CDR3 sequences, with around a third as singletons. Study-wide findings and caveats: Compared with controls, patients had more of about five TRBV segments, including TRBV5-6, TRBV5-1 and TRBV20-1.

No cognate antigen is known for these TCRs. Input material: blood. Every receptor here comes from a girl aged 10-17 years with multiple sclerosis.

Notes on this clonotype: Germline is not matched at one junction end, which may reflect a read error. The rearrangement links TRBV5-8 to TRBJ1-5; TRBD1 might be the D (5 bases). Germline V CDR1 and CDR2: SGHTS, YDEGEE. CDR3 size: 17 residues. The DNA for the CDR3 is TGTGCCAGCAGCCCCAATCTGGGGGGTTCTAGCAATCAGTCCCAGCATTTT. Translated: CASSPNLGGSSNQSQHF.

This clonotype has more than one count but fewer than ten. The CDR3 reads CATRRGSTDTQYF. In DNA form, the CDR3 reads TGTGCCACCCGTCGGGGGAGCACAGATACGCAGTATTTT. The gene calls are TRBV15 and TRBJ2-3; possibly TRBD2 for D (6 bases). CDR1 and CDR2 (germline): LNHNV, YYDKDF (reference sequence). This CDR3 comprises 13 residues. Trimming took 8 bases from V and 0 from J, leaving 9 bases between them.

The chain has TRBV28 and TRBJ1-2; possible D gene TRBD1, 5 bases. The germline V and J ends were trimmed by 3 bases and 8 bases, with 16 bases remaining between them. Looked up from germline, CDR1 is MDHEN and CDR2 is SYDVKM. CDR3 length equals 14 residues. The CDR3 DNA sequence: TGTGCCAGCAGTTTTCTCCGCGGGGGTCAGGGCTACACCTTC. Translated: CASSFLRGGQGYTF.

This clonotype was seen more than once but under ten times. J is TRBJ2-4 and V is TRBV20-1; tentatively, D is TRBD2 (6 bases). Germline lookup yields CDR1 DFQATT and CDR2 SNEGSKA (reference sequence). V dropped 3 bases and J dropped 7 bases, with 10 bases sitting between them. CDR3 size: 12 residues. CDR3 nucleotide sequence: TGCAGTGCTAGGGTCGGGGGTAACATTCAGTACTTC. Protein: CSARVGGNIQYF.

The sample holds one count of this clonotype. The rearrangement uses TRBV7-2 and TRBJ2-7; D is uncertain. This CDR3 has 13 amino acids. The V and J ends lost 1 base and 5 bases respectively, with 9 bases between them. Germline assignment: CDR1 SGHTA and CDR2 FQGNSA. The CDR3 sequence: CASSLGSVDEQYF. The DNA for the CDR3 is TGTGCCAGCAGCTTAGGGTCTGTAGACGAGCAGTACTTC.

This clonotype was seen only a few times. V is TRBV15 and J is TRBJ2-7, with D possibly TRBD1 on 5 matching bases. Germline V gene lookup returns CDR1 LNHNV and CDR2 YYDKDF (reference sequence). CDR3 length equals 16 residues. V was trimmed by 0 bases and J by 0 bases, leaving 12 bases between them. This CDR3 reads CATSREYPGFSYEQYF. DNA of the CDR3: TGTGCCACCAGCAGAGAGTACCCAGGGTTCTCCTACGAGCAGTACTTC.

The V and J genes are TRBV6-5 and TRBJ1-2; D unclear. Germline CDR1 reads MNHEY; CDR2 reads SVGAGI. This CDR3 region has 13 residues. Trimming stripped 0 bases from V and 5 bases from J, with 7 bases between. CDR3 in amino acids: CASSYSTGYGYTF. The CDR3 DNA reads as TGTGCCAGCAGTTACTCTACGGGGTATGGCTACACCTTC.

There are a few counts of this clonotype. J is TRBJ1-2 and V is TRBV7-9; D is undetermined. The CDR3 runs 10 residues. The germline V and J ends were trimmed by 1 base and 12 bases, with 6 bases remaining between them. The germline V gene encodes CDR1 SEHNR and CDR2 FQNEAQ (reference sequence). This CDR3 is CASSLVPHTF. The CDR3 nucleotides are TGTGCCAGCAGCTTAGTTCCCCACACCTTC.

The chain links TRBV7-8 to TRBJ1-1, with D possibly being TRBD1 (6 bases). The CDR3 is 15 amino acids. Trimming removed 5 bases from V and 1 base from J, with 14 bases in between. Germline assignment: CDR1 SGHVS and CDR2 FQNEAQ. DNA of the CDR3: TGTGCCAGCAGCCCGGGGGGCGGGACGAACACTGAAGCTTTCTTT. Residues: CASSPGGGTNTEAFF. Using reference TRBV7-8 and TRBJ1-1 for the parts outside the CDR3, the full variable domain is GAGVSQSPRYKVAKRGQDVALRCDPISGHVSLFWYQQALGQGPEFLTYFQNEAQLDKSGLPSDRFFAERPEGSVSTLKIQRTQQEDSAVYLCASSPGGGTNTEAFFGQGTRLTVV.

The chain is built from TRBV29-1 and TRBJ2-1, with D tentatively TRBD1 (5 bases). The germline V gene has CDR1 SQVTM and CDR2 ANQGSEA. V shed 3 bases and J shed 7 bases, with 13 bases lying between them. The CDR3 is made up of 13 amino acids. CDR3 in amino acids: CSVDGAALNEQFF. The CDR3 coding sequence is TGCAGCGTTGATGGGGCCGCTTTGAATGAGCAGTTCTTC.

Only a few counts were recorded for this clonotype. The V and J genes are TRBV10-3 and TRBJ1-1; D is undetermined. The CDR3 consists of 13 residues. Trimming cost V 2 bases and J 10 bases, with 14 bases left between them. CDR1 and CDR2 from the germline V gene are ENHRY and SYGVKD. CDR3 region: CAISERMLVVAFF. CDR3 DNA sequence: TGTGCCATCAGTGAGAGAATGCTTGTTGTAGCTTTCTTT.

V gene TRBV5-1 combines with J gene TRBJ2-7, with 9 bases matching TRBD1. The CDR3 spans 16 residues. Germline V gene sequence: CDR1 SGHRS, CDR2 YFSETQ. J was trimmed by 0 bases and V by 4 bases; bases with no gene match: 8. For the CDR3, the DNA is TGCGCCAGCAGCCTAGGGACAGGGAGCGTCTCCTACGAGCAGTACTTC. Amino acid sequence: CASSLGTGSVSYEQYF.

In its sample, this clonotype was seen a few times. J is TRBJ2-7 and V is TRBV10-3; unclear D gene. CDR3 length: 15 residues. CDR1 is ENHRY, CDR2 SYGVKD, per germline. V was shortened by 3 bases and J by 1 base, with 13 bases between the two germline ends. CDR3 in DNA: TGTGCCATCAGTGACCCCGGCAGGATTTCCTACGAGCAGTACTTC. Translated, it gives CAISDPGRISYEQYF.

CDR3 in amino acids: CASSQEASLAGNNEQFF. In DNA form, the CDR3 reads TGCGCCAGCAGCCAAGAGGCTAGCCTAGCGGGTAACAATGAGCAGTTCTTC. The chain recombines TRBV4-3 with TRBJ2-1; 8 nucleotides align to TRBD2. Germline CDR1 LGHNA, CDR2 YSLEER. The CDR3 loop spans 17 amino acids. V lost 0 bases and J lost 5; bases outside the gene matches: 9.

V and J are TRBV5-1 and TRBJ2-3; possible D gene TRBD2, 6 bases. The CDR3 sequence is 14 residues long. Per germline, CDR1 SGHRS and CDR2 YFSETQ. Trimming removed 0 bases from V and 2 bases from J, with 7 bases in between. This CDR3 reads CASSLADYTDTQYF. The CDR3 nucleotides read TGCGCCAGCAGCTTGGCGGACTACACAGATACGCAGTATTTT.